The rows below give T cell receptor beta chains drawn from one sample of a study of shared clonotypes between healthy human individuals. Sequenced by immunoSEQ multiplex PCR; TCRdb stores in-frame clones only, minus some. The table records about 1,800,000 clones, less than 95% of them present only once. The sequencing input was naive CD8+ T cells sorted from blood. All receptors derive from a man between 18 and 35 years old in good health. CDR3s include the opening cysteine and the closing phenylalanine or tryptophan. A D gene is named only where the DNA matches it firmly.

>TRBJ2-5|.|TRBV5-6
CASSLPGVETQYF
TGTGCCAGCAGCTTGCCAGGGGTAGAGACCCAGTACTTC
>TRBJ2-5|.|TRBV28
CASSWRGGIQTQYF
TGTGCCAGCAGTTGGAGGGGTGGGATACAGACCCAGTACTTC
>TRBJ1-6|.|TRBV27
CASSPSWGGNSPLHF
TGTGCCAGCAGCCCGTCTTGGGGGGGAAACTCACCCCTCCACTTT
>TRBJ1-6|.|TRBV14
CASSHGGPYVDSPLHF
TGTGCCAGCAGCCATGGGGGTCCCTATGTTGATTCACCCCTCCACTTT
>TRBJ1-2|.|TRBV6-6
CASSETGLGVNYGYTF
TGTGCCAGCAGCGAAACGGGTCTGGGAGTTAACTATGGCTACACCTTC
>TRBJ2-7|.|TRBV11-2
CASSLGDSYEQYF
TGTGCCAGCAGCTTAGGTGATTCCTACGAGCAGTACTTC
>TRBJ2-3|.|TRBV14
CASRRSSTDTQYF
TGTGCCAGCAGGAGGTCAAGCACAGATACGCAGTATTTT
>TRBJ1-4|.|TRBV11-1
CASSLPGHYNEKLFF
TGTGCCAGCAGCCTCCCGGGACACTATAATGAAAAACTGTTTTTT
>TRBJ1-5|TRBD1|TRBV5-6
CASSLGTGVRQPQHF
TGTGCCAGCAGTTTGGGGACAGGGGTGAGGCAGCCCCAGCATTTT
>TRBJ2-7|.|TRBV6-1
CASSEWGGDTYEQYF
TGTGCCAGCAGTGAATGGGGCGGGGATACCTACGAGCAGTACTTC